This TCR beta chain was identified during a study of cytomegalovirus exposure and HLA in healthy donors. Regarding the study as a whole: In all likelihood, a cluster of highly shared sequence variants was a sequencing artifact.

On this clone: Its target is not known.

The PCR was carried out with 60 Vbeta primers and 13 Jbeta primers. Assay: immunoSEQ multiplex PCR; the TCRdb copy retains only in-frame clones and omits some. Of fewer than 150,000 clones listed, over 60% were seen once; the top ten hold about 8%. The CDR3 totals 14 residues. CDR1 and CDR2 (germline): MGHRA, YSYEKL. Trimming took off 4 bases at V and 6 bases at J, with 15 bases between the two ends. The J gene is TRBJ1-1, the V gene TRBV4-1; tentative D call: TRBD1 (6 bases). The sequencing input was PBMCs. The sequence derives from a man aged 18 to 29 in good health and CMV-seropositive. The CDR3 loop reads CASSPARGAAEAFF. The CDR3 DNA follows: TGCGCCAGCAGCCCAGCCCGGGGGGCGGCTGAAGCTTTCTTT.